This TCR beta chain derives from a study of regulatory T cells in long-lasting Graves disease. This clonotype has just a few counts. This CDR3 region has 13 residues. Trimming removed 6 bases at V and 2 bases at J, with 9 bases between. Germline V gives CDR1 KGHDR, CDR2 SFDVKD. Noted time point: newly diagnosed GD, antithyroid drugs for less than 3 months. From PBMCs, RNA was extracted and then used to make the TCR library. Arm-PCR of CDR3 regions with iRepertoire HTBI primers generated TCR beta libraries. TCRdb reanalysed the multiplex PCR reads using MiXCR and keeps one entry per CDR3 protein. This sample yields more than 400,000 distinct CDR3 sequences, of which around 15% are seen a single time; more than 10% belongs to the top ten. The sample was also reused in another study, on T cells in Graves' hyperthyroidism and ophthalmopathy.

The chain couples TRBV24-1 to TRBJ2-5; D unclear. Here the sequenced sample was peripheral blood mononuclear cells (PBMCs), taken at new diagnosis, from a patient treated with antithyroid drugs. This sequence originates from a man between 35 and 55 years old with Graves disease. Written as DNA, the CDR3 is TGTGCCACCAGTAGCAGGCCACAAGAGACCCAGTACTTC. Amino acids: CATSSRPQETQYF.